Listed here are 9 T cell receptor beta chains from one sample, sequenced in a study of cytomegalovirus exposure and HLA in healthy donors. Primers: 60 Vbeta forward and 13 Jbeta reverse. Libraries were prepared by immunoSEQ multiplex PCR; TCRdb keeps only in-frame clonotypes and omits some of them. The sample has 85,000 to 130,000 clones, 75% seen once. The sample was PBMCs. All receptors derive from a man aged 40-55 years in good health and CMV-seronegative.

This rearrangement joins TRBV20-1 to TRBJ1-1, with D hard to call. Germline V gene lookup returns CDR1 DFQATT and CDR2 SNEGSKA (reference sequence). Trimming pared 0 bases from V and 8 bases from J, leaving 7 bases between. There are 11 residues in the CDR3. CDR3 amino acids: CSARDPPEAFF. CDR3 bases: TGCAGTGCTAGAGATCCCCCAGAAGCTTTCTTT.

This chain uses TRBV5-1 with TRBJ2-7; possible D gene TRBD2, 5 bases. Looked up from germline, CDR1 is SGHRS and CDR2 is YFSETQ. V was cut by 0 bases and J by 7 bases, with 20 bases left in between. This CDR3 has 16 amino acids. The CDR3 coding sequence is TGCGCCAGCAGCTTGGAGCAGACTGCACCCTCGGGGGAGCAGTACTTC. It encodes CASSLEQTAPSGEQYF.

This chain links TRBV29-1 with TRBJ2-6; TRBD2 is a possible D gene (6 bases). The germline CDR1 and CDR2 sequences are SQVTM and ANQGSEA. The V end was cut by 1 base, the J end by 2 bases, with 9 bases between. The CDR3 is made up of 15 amino acids. CDR3 amino acids: CSVEASGAGANVLTF. The CDR3 DNA reads TGCAGCGTTGAAGCCTCGGGAGCTGGGGCCAACGTCCTGACTTTC.

The chain recombines TRBV15 with TRBJ2-3; weak D call: TRBD2 (6 bases). The CDR3 has 17 amino acids. In germline, CDR1 is LNHNV, CDR2 YYDKDF (reference sequence). V gave up 5 bases and J gave up 9 bases, with 27 bases separating them. The CDR3 coding sequence is TGTGCCACCAGCGGAAAAACGGGACCTGCGGGAACCAAAACGCAGTATTTT. It encodes CATSGKTGPAGTKTQYF.

The CDR3 loop reads CAGAEERGEETQYF. In DNA, the CDR3 is TGTGCTGGGGCCGAGGAGCGGGGGGAAGAGACCCAGTACTTC. J is TRBJ2-5 and V is TRBV30; 9 nucleotides match TRBD2. The germline V gene has CDR1 GTSNPN and CDR2 SVGIG (reference sequence). The CDR3 has 14 amino acids.

The chain couples TRBV9 to TRBJ2-2; no definite D call. CDR1 is SGDLS, CDR2 YYNGEE, per germline. The CDR3 is 14 residues long. Trimming took 0 bases from V and 1 from J, leaving 4 bases between them. For the CDR3, the DNA is TGTGCCAGCAGCGTAGCAGGGAACACCGGGGAGCTGTTTTTT. This translates into CASSVAGNTGELFF.

The CDR3 is CASRARGAYEQYF. The DNA of the CDR3 is TGTGCCAGTCGGGCCCGGGGAGCCTACGAGCAGTACTTC. The V and J genes are TRBV19 and TRBJ2-7, with D perhaps TRBD2 (5 bases). V dropped 8 bases and J dropped 2 bases, with 13 bases sitting between them. The CDR3 is made up of 13 amino acids. Germline V lookup: CDR1 LNHDA, CDR2 SQIVND (reference sequence). The whole variable domain, remainder taken from reference TRBV19 and TRBJ2-7, is DGGITQSPKYLFRKEGQNVTLSCEQNLNHDAMYWYRQDPGQGLRLIYYSQIVNDFQKGDIAEGYSVSREKKESFPLTVTSAQKNPTAFYLCASRARGAYEQYFGPGTRLTVT.

V gene TRBV6-5 combines with J gene TRBJ1-2; no firm D call. CDR1 is MNHEY and CDR2 is SVGAGI in the germline V gene. The CDR3 runs to 13 residues. Trimming removed 6 bases from V and 2 bases from J, with 10 bases in between. The CDR3 sequence is CASRPPGNYGYTF. The CDR3 DNA sequence: TGTGCCAGCAGACCTCCGGGGAACTATGGCTACACCTTC.

The V call is TRBV6-1, the J call TRBJ1-1; D gene unclear. V gave up 1 base and J gave up 1 base, with 19 bases separating them. The germline V gene has CDR1 MNHNS and CDR2 SASEGT. The length of the CDR3 is 18 residues. The CDR3 protein is CASSEGVPVRRGNTEAFF. Here the CDR3 DNA reads TGTGCCAGCAGTGAAGGGGTGCCGGTAAGGCGGGGGAACACTGAAGCTTTCTTT.